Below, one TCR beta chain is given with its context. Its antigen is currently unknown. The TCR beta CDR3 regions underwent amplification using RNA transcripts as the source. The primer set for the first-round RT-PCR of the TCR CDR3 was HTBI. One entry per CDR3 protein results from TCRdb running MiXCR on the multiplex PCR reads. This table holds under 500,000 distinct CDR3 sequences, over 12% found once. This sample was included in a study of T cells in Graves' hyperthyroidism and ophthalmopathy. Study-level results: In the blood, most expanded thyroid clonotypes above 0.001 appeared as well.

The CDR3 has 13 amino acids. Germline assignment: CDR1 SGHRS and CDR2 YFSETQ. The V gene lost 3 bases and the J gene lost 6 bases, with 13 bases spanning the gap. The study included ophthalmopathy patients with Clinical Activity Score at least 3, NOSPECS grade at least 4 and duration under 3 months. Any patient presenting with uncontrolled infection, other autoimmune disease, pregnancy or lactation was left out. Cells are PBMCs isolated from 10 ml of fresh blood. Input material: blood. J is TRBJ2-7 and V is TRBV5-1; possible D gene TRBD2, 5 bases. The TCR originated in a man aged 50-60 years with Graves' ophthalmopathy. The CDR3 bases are TGCGCCAGCAGCTGGGATGATGGAGGCGAGCAGTACTTC. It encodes CASSWDDGGEQYF.